This is a list of T cell receptor beta chains from one sample in a study of blood T cell repertoires in COVID-19. Here immunoSEQ multiplex PCR was the method, and the copy in TCRdb shows in-frame clones only, minus some. The sample carries about 390,000 clones, around 87% recorded once. The sample comprised peripheral blood. The receptors derive from a woman aged 55-69 years with COVID-19, enrolled during active disease. The CDR3 runs from the conserved cysteine through the conserved F or W. Fields, in order: D gene, clone size, J gene, V gene, CDR3 protein, CDR3 DNA. A D gene is named only where the DNA matches it firmly. Part of the rows lack a size; the others show once, few, many or a class for expanded clones.

>.|.|TRBJ1-1|TRBV7-3
CASSFQWNTEAFF
TGTGCCAGCAGCTTCCAGTGGAACACTGAAGCTTTCTTT
>.|.|TRBJ1-1|TRBV19
CASSIAGGGTEAFF
TGTGCCAGTAGTATAGCCGGGGGAGGTACTGAAGCTTTCTTT
>.|.|TRBJ2-7|TRBV20-1
CSARDIYEQYF
TGCAGTGCTAGAGATATATACGAGCAGTACTTC
>.|.|TRBJ1-1|TRBV11-2
CASSLVRGGTEAFF
TGTGCCAGCAGCTTAGTCAGGGGAGGGACTGAAGCTTTCTTT
>.|.|TRBJ1-5|TRBV3-1/TRBV3-2
CASSRGRNQPQHF
TGTGCCAGCAGCCGGGGCAGGAATCAGCCCCAGCATTTT
>.|once|TRBJ1-5|TRBV19
CASTVKLGGRNQPQHF
TGTGCCAGTACCGTCAAATTGGGGGGTCGCAATCAGCCCCAGCATTTT
>.|many|TRBJ1-2|TRBV15
CATSRDQTGGYTF
TGTGCCACCAGCAGAGACCAAACAGGGGGCTACACCTTC
>.|.|TRBJ1-4|TRBV9
CASSSGGAGKNEKLFF
TGTGCCAGCAGCTCTGGAGGGGCAGGGAAAAATGAAAAACTGTTTTTT
>.|.|TRBJ1-1|TRBV7-3
CASSVTRGLNTEAFF
TGTGCCAGCAGCGTTACGCGGGGATTGAACACTGAAGCTTTCTTT
>.|.|TRBJ2-5|TRBV12-3/TRBV12-4
CASSLGLKETQYF
TGTGCCAGCAGTTTAGGGCTGAAAGAGACCCAGTACTTC